Below are 29 T cell receptor beta chains sequenced from a single sample in a study of cytomegalovirus exposure and HLA in healthy donors. Both 60 Vbeta primers and 13 Jbeta primers went into the PCR. Assay: immunoSEQ multiplex PCR; the TCRdb copy retains only in-frame clones and omits some. The table lists some 200,000 clones, approximately 70% of them singletons. The sequenced sample was PBMCs. These receptors all come from a man aged 40-50 years in good health and CMV-seropositive.

The chain employs TRBV10-3 and TRBJ1-6; TRBD1 matches 8 bases. V shed 6 bases and J 8 bases; nucleotides not matched to a gene: 6. This CDR3 spans 14 amino acids. Germline loops: CDR1 ENHRY, CDR2 SYGVKD. CDR3 coding DNA: TGTGCCATCAGCAGGGACAGGCACGATTCACCCCTCCACTTT. As protein: CAISRDRHDSPLHF.

The chain carries TRBV19 and TRBJ1-5; tentatively, D is TRBD1 (6 bases). The germline CDR1 and CDR2 sequences are LNHDA and SQIVND (reference sequence). Trimming removed 3 bases at V and 4 bases at J, with 19 bases between. The CDR3 is 17 residues long. The CDR3, as DNA: TGTGCCAGTAGTATTCTCCGGGACAACTTTGGGAATCAGCCCCAGCATTTT. Its translation is CASSILRDNFGNQPQHF.

This clone has a handful of counts. The chain couples TRBV7-6 to TRBJ2-5; 8 bases match TRBD2. V was clipped by 6 bases and J by 5 bases; unmatched bases: 8. This CDR3 spans 14 amino acids. From germline, CDR1 is SGHVS and CDR2 FNYEAQ. This CDR3 reads CASRMPGGDETQYF. The CDR3 DNA reads TGTGCCAGCAGGATGCCCGGGGGGGATGAGACCCAGTACTTC.

This chain joins TRBV5-1 and TRBJ2-5; D is unclear. Between the trimmed V and J ends, which lost 0 bases and 11 bases, there was a span of 17 bases. The CDR3 length is 14 residues. In germline, CDR1 is SGHRS, CDR2 YFSETQ. The CDR3 loop is CASSLAATSGEQYF. Written as DNA, the CDR3 is TGCGCCAGCAGCTTGGCCGCCACCTCTGGTGAGCAGTACTTC.

The rearrangement joins TRBV5-1 to TRBJ2-1; perhaps TRBD1 as D (5 bases). This CDR3 spans 14 amino acids. Germline V lookup: CDR1 SGHRS, CDR2 YFSETQ. Between the trimmed V and J ends, which lost 0 bases and 9 bases, there was a span of 13 bases. The CDR3 nucleotides read TGCGCCAGCAGCTTGGACCCAGGGCGTCCTGAGCAGTTCTTC. This encodes CASSLDPGRPEQFF.

The chain employs TRBV4-3 and TRBJ1-6, with 10 bases lining up with TRBD1. This CDR3 is built from 17 residues. With 1 base clipped from V and 7 bases from J, the junction kept 7 bases outside the gene matches. Germline assignment: CDR1 LGHNA and CDR2 YSLEER. CDR3 sequence: CASSQVSWTGGNSPLHF. CDR3 coding DNA: TGCGCCAGCAGCCAAGTCTCCTGGACAGGGGGGAATTCACCCCTCCACTTT.

The rearrangement uses TRBV5-5 and TRBJ1-5, with 7 bases matching TRBD1. J was trimmed by 4 bases and V by 2 bases; bases with no gene match: 3. Germline loops: CDR1 SGHKS, CDR2 YYEKEE (reference sequence). The CDR3 runs 14 residues. The DNA of the CDR3 is TGTGCCAGCAGCTTAAGGACAGGTAATCAGCCCCAGCATTTT. Residues: CASSLRTGNQPQHF.

This clone was seen only a few times. The chain employs TRBV19 and TRBJ1-1, with D perhaps matching TRBD1 (5 bases). The CDR3 sequence is 15 residues long. Trimming took 7 bases from V and 4 from J, leaving 19 bases between them. From germline, CDR1 is LNHDA and CDR2 SQIVND (reference sequence). The CDR3 nucleotides read TGTGCCAGTACCCCCGGGACCTACGGGGGCACTGAAGCTTTCTTT. Amino acids: CASTPGTYGGTEAFF.

Details on this clone: At one end, the junction sequence differs from germline, possibly due to a read error. The CDR3 DNA follows: TGTGCCAGCAGTGTCGGGACTCTCTACGAGCAGTCCTTC. Its translation: CASSVGTLYEQSF. This chain uses TRBV6-5 with TRBJ2-7; weak D call: TRBD2 (6 bases). CDR1 is MNHEY, CDR2 SVGAGI, per germline. The CDR3 totals 13 residues.

The table lists this clone with a few counts. V usage is TRBV27 and J usage is TRBJ2-3; D is undetermined. CDR1 is MNHEY, CDR2 SMNVEV, per germline (reference sequence). V dropped 2 bases and J dropped 0 bases, with 3 bases sitting between them. CDR3 size: 13 residues. The CDR3 loop is CASSLLSTDTQYF. In nucleotides, the CDR3 is TGTGCCAGCAGTTTACTAAGCACAGATACGCAGTATTTT.

This clone was picked up many times. J is TRBJ2-5 and V is TRBV5-1; no firm D call. This CDR3 comprises 17 residues. The germline V gene encodes CDR1 SGHRS and CDR2 YFSETQ. Trimming left V 0 bases short and J 0 bases short, with 15 bases between. CDR3 nucleotide sequence: TGCGCCAGCAGCTTGGCCGGCGGCGGCACCCACCAAGAGACCCAGTACTTC. This encodes CASSLAGGGTHQETQYF.

The chain uses TRBV10-3 and TRBJ1-4, with a weak D call TRBD1 (5 bases). Germline CDR1 reads ENHRY; CDR2 reads SYGVKD. V lost 2 bases to trimming and J lost 4 bases, with 11 bases between them. This CDR3 is built from 15 residues. CDR3: CAISEGASNNEKLFF. DNA for the CDR3: TGTGCCATCAGTGAGGGGGCAAGCAATAATGAAAAACTGTTTTTT.

The chain combines TRBV5-1 with TRBJ1-1, with 10 bases identical to TRBD1. The CDR3 covers 16 residues. The trim removed 0 bases at V and 8 bases at J, leaving 10 bases unmatched. Germline V gene lookup returns CDR1 SGHRS and CDR2 YFSETQ. Written as DNA, the CDR3 is TGCGCCAGCAGCTTGGCCCCCCGGGACAGGGGAAACGAAGCTTTCTTT. Its translation: CASSLAPRDRGNEAFF. Full variable domain (missing parts from reference TRBV5-1 and TRBJ1-1): KAGVTQTPRYLIKTRGQQVTLSCSPISGHRSVSWYQQTPGQGLQFLFEYFSETQRNKGNFPGRFSGRQFSNSRSEMNVSTLELGDSALYLCASSLAPRDRGNEAFFGQGTRLTVV.

This rearrangement joins TRBV19 to TRBJ2-3, with 9 positions matching TRBD1. The germline gives CDR1 LNHDA, CDR2 SQIVND (reference sequence). V gave up 6 bases and J gave up 6 bases; unmatched junction bases: 7. The CDR3 extends over 14 amino acids. CDR3 protein: CASRRTGAGDTQYF. In DNA form, the CDR3 reads TGTGCCAGTAGGCGGACAGGGGCGGGGGATACGCAGTATTTT.

The chain employs TRBV5-1 and TRBJ1-4; tentative D call: TRBD1 (5 bases). Trimming shortened V by 3 bases and J by 4 bases, and 16 bases separated the two germline ends. This CDR3 is 16 amino acids long. Germline lookup yields CDR1 SGHRS and CDR2 YFSETQ. The CDR3 nucleotides read TGCGCCAGCAGCTCCGGAGACAGAGTAAATAATGAAAAACTGTTTTTT. Translated, it gives CASSSGDRVNNEKLFF.

The chain couples TRBV11-2 to TRBJ1-3, with D maybe TRBD1 (6 bases). The V and J ends lost 0 bases and 0 bases respectively, with 12 bases between them. In germline, CDR1 is SGHAT, CDR2 FQNNGV. The CDR3 is 17 residues long. CDR3 nucleotides: TGTGCCAGCAGCTTAGACCGGGGGGACAACTCTGGAAACACCATATATTTT. Amino acids: CASSLDRGDNSGNTIYF.

Worth noting for this clone: Other DNA sequences from this sample encode an identical CDR3 as well. The V and J genes are TRBV6-4 and TRBJ2-2; 15 nucleotides match TRBD2. The CDR3 contains 16 residues. V gave up 9 bases and J gave up 0 bases; unmatched junction bases: 2. Germline CDR1 is MRHNA and CDR2 is SNTAGT. The CDR3 DNA sequence: TGTGCCAGTAGGACTAGCGGGGGGGCGAACACCGGGGAGCTGTTTTTT. It specifies CASRTSGGANTGELFF.

The CDR3 region is CASSLWYRGTNTGELFF. The CDR3 coding sequence is TGTGCCAGCAGCTTATGGTACCGGGGGACGAACACCGGGGAGCTGTTTTTT. The V and J genes are TRBV7-9 and TRBJ2-2; a weak D match, TRBD2 (6 bases). Between the trimmed V and J ends, which lost 2 bases and 0 bases, there was a span of 13 bases. The CDR3 spans 17 residues. Germline CDR1 and CDR2: SEHNR and FQNEAQ (reference sequence).

This clone showed up just a few times. The chain has TRBV5-4 and TRBJ1-1, with TRBD1 matching over 7 bases. This CDR3 spans 17 amino acids. Trimming took 0 bases from V and 7 from J; bases not matched to a gene: 15. CDR1 and CDR2 (germline): SGHNT, YYREEE (reference sequence). CDR3 nucleotide sequence: TGTGCCAGCAGCTTGGGGGCAGCAGGGGGGATAATCGGTGAAGCTTTCTTT. Translating it yields CASSLGAAGGIIGEAFF.

This clone came up a few times. The V and J genes are TRBV18 and TRBJ1-3, with a possible D match to TRBD1 (6 bases). This CDR3 has 16 amino acids. The V and J ends lost 5 bases and 4 bases respectively, with 18 bases between them. Germline V gene data show CDR1 as KGHSH and CDR2 as LQKENI. The CDR3 region is CASSSSGDAEGNTIYF. CDR3 sequence (DNA): TGTGCCAGCTCAAGTTCAGGGGACGCGGAAGGAAACACCATATATTTT.

The chain has TRBV2 and TRBJ2-2; 9 bases match TRBD2. The germline CDR1 and CDR2 sequences are SNHLY and FYNNEI. CDR3 length equals 14 residues. Trimming at V came to 10 bases and at J to 4 bases, leaving 7 bases not matched to a gene. CDR3: CAILGLAGTGELFF. CDR3 nucleotide sequence: TGTGCCATCCTGGGACTAGCTGGCACCGGGGAGCTGTTTTTT.

J is TRBJ1-5 and V is TRBV28, with 7 bases aligning to TRBD1. Losses at the gene ends were 4 bases for V and 6 bases for J; bases not matched to a gene: 9. Germline V gene data show CDR1 as MDHEN and CDR2 as SYDVKM. The CDR3 length is 15 residues. The CDR3 bases are TGTGCCAGCAGTTCCCCAGCAGGGGGAGGTCAGCCCCAGCATTTT. This encodes CASSSPAGGGQPQHF.

The chain has TRBV4-3 and TRBJ2-1, with TRBD2 matching 7 bases. The ends lost 4 bases at V and 4 bases at J; junction bases unmatched: 7. The germline V gene encodes CDR1 LGHNA and CDR2 YSLEER. The CDR3 sequence is 15 residues long. The CDR3 loop is CASSLRGGGYNEQFF. CDR3 sequence (DNA): TGCGCCAGCAGCCTCCGGGGCGGGGGTTACAATGAGCAGTTCTTC.

The V gene is TRBV27, the J gene TRBJ2-7, with TRBD1 matching over 7 bases. The CDR3 contains 15 residues. Germline CDR1 reads MNHEY; CDR2 reads SMNVEV (reference sequence). V lost 5 bases and J lost 7; bases outside the gene matches: 14. The CDR3 nucleotides read TGTGCCAGCAGTCCCTCCTGGACAGGCGACTGGGAGCAGTACTTC. It encodes CASSPSWTGDWEQYF.

This clone was recorded once. The genes are TRBV28 and TRBJ1-1; 7 bases are a match to TRBD1. Germline CDR1 reads MDHEN; CDR2 reads SYDVKM. V shed 6 bases and J 5 bases; nucleotides not matched to a gene: 6. CDR3 length: 13 amino acids. CDR3 protein: CASRQGGRTEAFF. In DNA form, the CDR3 reads TGTGCCAGCAGGCAGGGGGGAAGGACTGAAGCTTTCTTT.

The V call is TRBV18, the J call TRBJ1-2; TRBD1 might be the D (6 bases). Trimming took 5 bases from V and 4 from J, leaving 14 bases between them. Germline loops: CDR1 KGHSH, CDR2 LQKENI. The CDR3 is 14 amino acids. The CDR3 bases are TGTGCCAGCTCAACCCAGGACAGTACCTATGGCTACACCTTC. This codes for CASSTQDSTYGYTF.

The chain links TRBV27 to TRBJ2-5, with D maybe TRBD2 (6 bases). The CDR3 has 13 amino acids. Germline loops: CDR1 MNHEY, CDR2 SMNVEV (reference sequence). V dropped 3 bases and J dropped 4 bases, with 9 bases sitting between them. The CDR3 loop reads CASSFGGRETQYF. CDR3 coding DNA: TGTGCCAGCAGTTTCGGGGGAAGAGAGACCCAGTACTTC.

This sequence joins TRBV7-6 and TRBJ2-3, with 9 bases fitting TRBD2. V lost 5 bases and J lost 1; bases outside the gene matches: 7. Germline CDR1 is SGHVS and CDR2 is FNYEAQ. This CDR3 has 16 amino acids. CDR3 residues: CASSPWTSARTDTQYF. Here the CDR3 DNA reads TGTGCCAGCAGCCCCTGGACTAGCGCCCGCACAGATACGCAGTATTTT.

This clone was observed a few times. The chain has TRBV23-1 and TRBJ1-5; D perhaps matches TRBD1 (6 bases). TRBV23-1 is an ORF, and what it does is uncertain. This CDR3 spans 17 amino acids. With 6 bases removed from V and 6 bases from J, the gap between germline ends came to 24 bases. The CDR3 nucleotides are TGCGCCAGCAGCCTGGACAGCGGCACGTGTATAGGTCAGCCCCAGCATTTT. Translation: CASSLDSGTCIGQPQHF.